The 32 T cell receptor beta chains given below trace back to one sample, sequenced in a study of T cells after yellow fever vaccination (dated by TCRdb to about 2019). Libraries were constructed by 5' RACE. Data came from an Illumina HiSeq 2500. TCRdb handled the public reads itself, with Q25 trimming in fastp and clone calling in MiXCR, and kept productive beta chains. Each record represents a unique CDR3 protein, reported with the most common genes and DNA among its rows. Here the sample has 400,000 to 650,000 distinct CDR3 sequences; just over 20% occur a single time. Around 16% of the sample lies in the top ten. The treatment or condition label on this specimen signifies: live attenuated yellow fever vaccine strain. Specimen: PBMCs, collected roughly 23 days after the first yellow fever vaccination. These TCRs come from a man aged 18-30 years who received the YFV17D yellow fever vaccine.

The chain uses TRBV11-2 and TRBJ1-4; D is unclear. The CDR3 loop spans 17 amino acids. V lost 0 bases and J 6 bases, leaving 17 bases between the germline ends. Germline V gene sequence: CDR1 SGHAT, CDR2 FQNNGV. The CDR3 reads CASSLDSRLYLHEKLFF. CDR3 DNA sequence: TGTGCCAGCAGCTTAGATTCCCGACTTTACCTCCATGAAAAACTGTTTTTT.

About this clonotype: Its ends do not fully match the called genes, so a read error is possible. This chain joins TRBV12-3 or TRBV12-4 and TRBJ2-7, with D uncertain. This CDR3 has 13 residues. This CDR3 is CANSINTPYEQYF. The CDR3 coding sequence is TGTGCCAACAGTATTAATACACCCTACGAGCAGTACTTC.

The chain links TRBV20-1 to TRBJ2-3; 11 nucleotides match TRBD2. Germline assignment: CDR1 DFQATT and CDR2 SNEGSKA (reference sequence). This CDR3 is 15 amino acids long. Losses at the gene ends were 4 bases for V and 6 bases for J; bases not matched to a gene: 9. The CDR3 nucleotides read TGCAGTGCTATCCCGGGACTAGCGGTTTCTGATACGCAGTATTTT. This translates into CSAIPGLAVSDTQYF.

In its sample, this clonotype was seen a few times. This chain joins TRBV27 and TRBJ2-7, with 7 bases aligning to TRBD1. The CDR3 is 16 amino acids. V shed 6 bases and J 3 bases; nucleotides not matched to a gene: 14. In germline, CDR1 is MNHEY, CDR2 SMNVEV (reference sequence). CDR3 in DNA: TGTGCCAGCAGAGCAACCGGGACAGACTATTACTACGAGCAGTACTTC. Amino acids: CASRATGTDYYYEQYF.

Only a few counts were recorded for this clonotype. This rearrangement joins TRBV5-1 to TRBJ2-5; 8 bases match TRBD2. The length of the CDR3 is 15 residues. V was clipped by 6 bases and J by 1 base; unmatched bases: 8. Germline CDR1 and CDR2: SGHRS and YFSETQ. The DNA of the CDR3 is TGCGCCAGCAACCCCAGCGGGGGTCCCCAAGAGACCCAGTACTTC. It yields the protein CASNPSGGPQETQYF. The whole variable domain, remainder taken from reference TRBV5-1 and TRBJ2-5, is KAGVTQTPRYLIKTRGQQVTLSCSPISGHRSVSWYQQTPGQGLQFLFEYFSETQRNKGNFPGRFSGRQFSNSRSEMNVSTLELGDSALYLCASNPSGGPQETQYFGPGTRLLVL.

This clonotype was detected only once. The V and J genes are TRBV5-4 and TRBJ2-7; D tentatively reads TRBD1 or TRBD2 (5 bases each). V dropped 0 bases and J dropped 5 bases, with 9 bases sitting between them. The germline CDR1 and CDR2 sequences are SGHNT and YYREEE (reference sequence). The CDR3 is made up of 13 amino acids. This CDR3 is CASSLGGTHEQYV. The CDR3 DNA sequence: TGTGCCAGCAGCTTGGGAGGGACCCACGAGCAGTACGTC.

This clonotype was counted only a few times. The chain combines TRBV28 with TRBJ2-7, with 9 nucleotides matching TRBD2. CDR3 length: 14 amino acids. CDR1 is MDHEN and CDR2 is SYDVKM in the germline V gene. With V trimmed by 6 bases and J by 4 bases, 7 bases remained unmatched. The CDR3 region has the DNA TGTGCCAGCAGCCGCCCCAGCGGGGGGTACGAGCAGTACGTC. It is translated as CASSRPSGGYEQYV.

This clonotype was observed many times. This rearrangement joins TRBV2 to TRBJ2-7; a possible D gene is TRBD1 (5 bases). The germline V gene has CDR1 SNHLY and CDR2 FYNNEI. V was cut by 6 bases and J by 2 bases, with 14 bases left in between. The CDR3 totals 14 residues. The CDR3 region is CASRNLGATYEQYV. DNA for the CDR3: TGTGCCAGCAGAAACCTAGGGGCCACCTACGAGCAGTACGTC.

This clonotype was seen a handful of times. This chain uses TRBV7-6 with TRBJ2-7, with 7 bases identical to TRBD1. After removal of 1 base from V and 5 bases from J, the junction contained 8 bases not matched to a gene. From germline, CDR1 is SGHVS and CDR2 FNYEAQ. The CDR3 sequence is 15 residues long. CDR3 protein: CASSLEQGPVNEQYV. The CDR3 DNA is TGTGCCAGCAGCTTAGAACAGGGGCCGGTCAACGAGCAGTACGTC.

The CDR3, as DNA: TGCGCCAGCAGCCTTGAGGGACAGGGCCGGGGGGATAGATCCTACGAGCAGTACTTC. Residues: CASSLEGQGRGDRSYEQYF. The gene calls are TRBV5-1 and TRBJ2-7; 9 nucleotides align to TRBD1. Germline V gives CDR1 SGHRS, CDR2 YFSETQ. Trimming took 4 bases from V and 1 from J; bases not matched to a gene: 18. The CDR3 has 19 amino acids. Full variable domain (missing parts from reference TRBV5-1 and TRBJ2-7): KAGVTQTPRYLIKTRGQQVTLSCSPISGHRSVSWYQQTPGQGLQFLFEYFSETQRNKGNFPGRFSGRQFSNSRSEMNVSTLELGDSALYLCASSLEGQGRGDRSYEQYFGPGTRLTVT.

The chain has TRBV2 and TRBJ1-2, with D perhaps TRBD1 (6 bases). There are 13 residues in the CDR3. Trimming removed 3 bases at V and 8 bases at J, with 13 bases between. The germline V gene encodes CDR1 SNHLY and CDR2 FYNNEI. The CDR3, as DNA: TGTGCCAGCAGTGACGGGGGGCGGGTCGGCTACACCTTC. Its translation: CASSDGGRVGYTF.

V gene TRBV20-1 combines with J gene TRBJ1-2, with D hard to call. The CDR3 spans 15 residues. V lost 2 bases to trimming and J lost 4 bases, with 17 bases between them. Per the germline V gene, CDR1 is DFQATT and CDR2 is SNEGSKA (reference sequence). The CDR3 region has the DNA TGCAGTGCTAGAATGGCCGGGAGTCTTACCTATGGCTACACCTTC. Protein sequence: CSARMAGSLTYGYTF.

This clonotype was counted a few times. V and J are TRBV7-9 and TRBJ1-1; TRBD1 is a possible D gene (5 bases). Looked up from germline, CDR1 is SEHNR and CDR2 is FQNEAQ (reference sequence). Trimming took 5 bases from V and 0 from J, leaving 19 bases between them. The CDR3 runs to 17 residues. Here the CDR3 reads CASSAIVGLGVNTEAFF. The CDR3 DNA sequence: TGTGCCAGCAGCGCAATCGTGGGGTTGGGGGTGAACACTGAAGCTTTCTTT.

The sample holds many counts of this clonotype. This chain uses TRBV12-3 or TRBV12-4 with TRBJ2-1, with D unresolved. V was pared by 5 bases and J by 7 bases, with 12 bases between. The CDR3 has 13 residues. This CDR3 reads CASSPNIENEQFF. The CDR3 DNA is TGTGCCAGCAGTCCCAATATAGAGAATGAGCAGTTCTTC.

This clonotype came up many times. This sequence joins TRBV5-1 and TRBJ2-1, with D unclear. The V gene lost 5 bases and the J gene lost 1 base, with 13 bases spanning the gap. The CDR3 is 15 amino acids. The germline V gene has CDR1 SGHRS and CDR2 YFSETQ. CDR3 amino acids: CASSGPSTSYNEQFF. The CDR3 nucleotides are TGCGCCAGCAGTGGGCCCTCCACGTCCTACAATGAGCAGTTCTTC.

This chain joins TRBV12-3 or TRBV12-4 and TRBJ2-7; D might be TRBD1 (6 bases). This CDR3 region has 13 residues. Trimming pared 7 bases from V and 3 bases from J, leaving 13 bases between. DNA of the CDR3: TGTGCCAGCACAAAGGGCAGGGGCTACGAGCAGTACTTC. It codes for CASTKGRGYEQYF.

This clonotype was seen a few times. The V gene is TRBV6-2 or TRBV6-3, the J gene TRBJ2-7; 9 positions agree with TRBD1. J gave up 2 bases and V 5 bases, and 7 bases lay outside the gene matches. Germline assignment: CDR1 MNHEY and CDR2 SVGEGT. This CDR3 contains 15 residues. The CDR3 is CASSQPGQGAYEQYV. Here the CDR3 DNA reads TGTGCCAGCAGTCAACCGGGACAGGGAGCCTACGAGCAGTACGTC.

This clonotype has a handful of counts. The chain has TRBV5-1 and TRBJ2-1; D could derive from TRBD1 or TRBD2 (5 bases each). The CDR3 sequence is 16 residues long. Germline CDR1 and CDR2: SGHRS and YFSETQ. V dropped 0 bases and J dropped 1 base, with 11 bases sitting between them. The CDR3 DNA is TGCGCCAGCAGCTTGGCCCCTGGGACGTCCTACAATGAGCAGTTCTTC. Residues: CASSLAPGTSYNEQFF.

The J gene is TRBJ2-2, the V gene TRBV25-1, with D tentatively TRBD2 (6 bases). Trimming pared 2 bases from V and 3 bases from J, leaving 16 bases between. The germline V gene encodes CDR1 MGHDK and CDR2 SYGVNS. The CDR3 is made up of 17 amino acids. The CDR3 sequence is CASSEGLVSGYTGELFF. The CDR3 DNA is TGTGCCAGCAGTGAAGGATTAGTTAGCGGCTACACCGGGGAGCTGTTTTTT.

This sequence joins TRBV27 and TRBJ1-1; the D gene is possibly TRBD1 (5 bases). V gave up 5 bases and J gave up 3 bases, with 19 bases separating them. The CDR3 extends over 16 amino acids. CDR1 is MNHEY and CDR2 is SMNVEV in the germline V gene (reference sequence). CDR3 protein: CASSTLKRLGDTEAFF. The DNA for the CDR3 is TGTGCCAGCAGTACCCTCAAACGGCTGGGGGACACTGAAGCTTTCTTT.

The gene calls are TRBV3-1 and TRBJ1-3; 8 nucleotides line up with TRBD1. Germline V gives CDR1 LGHDT, CDR2 YNNKEL (reference sequence). This CDR3 comprises 15 residues. J was trimmed by 6 bases and V by 4 bases; bases with no gene match: 8. The CDR3 coding sequence is TGTGCCAGCAGCCTCGGACAGGGAGGCGAAAACACCATATATTTT. As protein: CASSLGQGGENTIYF. Looking up the rest from reference TRBV3-1 and TRBJ1-3 gives the full variable domain: DTAVSQTPKYLVTQMGNDKSIKCEQNLGHDTMYWYKQDSKKFLKIMFSYNNKELIINETVPNRFSPKSPDKAHLNLHINSLELGDSAVYFCASSLGQGGENTIYFGEGSWLTVV.

The chain couples TRBV7-2 to TRBJ2-5; D gene ambiguous. This CDR3 has 12 amino acids. Between the trimmed V and J ends, which lost 1 base and 8 bases, there was a span of 8 bases. CDR1 SGHTA and CDR2 FQGNSA come from the germline V gene. CDR3: CASSLVGHTQYF. The CDR3 coding sequence is TGTGCCAGCAGCTTAGTAGGGCACACCCAGTACTTC.

In this sample, this clonotype turned up a few times. The chain employs TRBV9 and TRBJ1-1; 7 nucleotides agree with TRBD1. Germline lookup yields CDR1 SGDLS and CDR2 YYNGEE. The CDR3 covers 12 residues. The V segment lost 3 bases and the J segment 10 bases; nucleotides outside the gene matches: 6. In nucleotides, the CDR3 is TGTGCCAGCAGCGCCCTGAACAGGGGAGCTTTCTTT. This sequence encodes CASSALNRGAFF.

The CDR3 bases are TGTGCCAGCAGCTTGGACCAAAACATTCAGTACTTC. Translation: CASSLDQNIQYF. The chain recombines TRBV7-9 with TRBJ2-4; no clear D. The CDR3 length is 12 residues. Trimming shortened V by 3 bases and J by 5 bases, and 5 bases separated the two germline ends. Germline CDR1 SEHNR, CDR2 FQNEAQ (reference sequence).

This clonotype was counted a few times. J is TRBJ2-7 and V is TRBV16, with 8 bases fitting TRBD2. CDR1 and CDR2 (germline): KGHSY, FQNENV. V lost 6 bases, J lost 3 bases, and 7 bases stayed unmatched. The CDR3 totals 14 residues. CDR3 sequence reads: CASSPTSAGYEQYV. DNA for the CDR3: TGTGCCAGCAGTCCGACTAGCGCGGGCTACGAGCAGTACGTC.

This chain joins TRBV5-1 and TRBJ1-2, with D possibly being TRBD1 (5 bases). This CDR3 has 14 residues. The germline V gene encodes CDR1 SGHRS and CDR2 YFSETQ. With 0 bases removed from V and 6 bases from J, the gap between germline ends came to 12 bases. The CDR3 DNA reads TGCGCCAGCAGCTTGGATAGGGGATATGATGGCTACACCTTC. Its translation: CASSLDRGYDGYTF.

In its sample, this clonotype was seen a few times. This rearrangement joins TRBV6-2 or TRBV6-3 to TRBJ2-7, with TRBD1 identical over 8 bases. CDR1 is MNHEY and CDR2 is SVGEGT in the germline V gene. Trimming removed 5 bases from V and 6 bases from J; junction bases left unmatched: 0. CDR3 length: 11 residues. CDR3 coding DNA: TGTGCCAGCAGTGACAGGGGCGAGCAGTACGTC. Protein sequence: CASSDRGEQYV.

In its sample, this clonotype was seen a few times. This chain uses TRBV20-1 with TRBJ2-3; the match to TRBD2 covers 8 bases. The CDR3 sequence is 16 residues long. Germline V gives CDR1 DFQATT, CDR2 SNEGSKA (reference sequence). Losses at the gene ends were 5 bases for V and 4 bases for J; bases not matched to a gene: 14. The CDR3 sequence: CSAPQRGGRGSDTQYF. The CDR3 nucleotides read TGCAGTGCTCCCCAACGGGGGGGAAGAGGTTCAGATACGCAGTATTTT.

This clonotype has a handful of counts. The CDR3 sequence: CASSLRVSYEQYF. The CDR3 bases are TGTGCCAGCAGCTTACGGGTTTCCTACGAGCAGTACTTC. The chain employs TRBV7-9 and TRBJ2-7; D unresolved. This CDR3 has 13 residues. Trimming cost V 2 bases and J 1 base, with 6 bases left between them. CDR1 and CDR2 from the germline V gene are SEHNR and FQNEAQ (reference sequence).

The chain has TRBV11-2 and TRBJ2-3; TRBD1 agrees at 8 bases. The CDR3 runs to 19 residues. The V gene's germline CDR1 is SGHAT and CDR2 FQNNGV. J was trimmed by 0 bases and V by 5 bases; bases with no gene match: 16. The CDR3 nucleotides are TGTGCCAGCAGCCATCCCCGGGACAGGTGGGGTCTTAGCACAGATACGCAGTATTTT. Protein product: CASSHPRDRWGLSTDTQYF.

This clonotype was counted a few times. This sequence joins TRBV7-8 and TRBJ2-5, with D perhaps TRBD2 (5 bases). V was cut by 6 bases and J by 4 bases, with 15 bases left in between. This CDR3 spans 14 amino acids. Germline CDR1 is SGHVS and CDR2 is FQNEAQ. The CDR3 reads CASRWTLFSETQYF. The CDR3 DNA sequence: TGTGCCAGCAGGTGGACTCTTTTCTCAGAGACCCAGTACTTC.

This clonotype was observed a handful of times. DNA of the CDR3: TGCAGTGCTAGTTTCCCAGTGTTCACCGACAATGAGCAGTTCTTC. Amino acid sequence: CSASFPVFTDNEQFF. The chain uses TRBV20-1 and TRBJ2-1; D gene unclear. The CDR3 is 15 amino acids. V was trimmed by 3 bases and J by 5 bases, leaving 17 bases between them. CDR1 is DFQATT, CDR2 SNEGSKA, per germline (reference sequence).